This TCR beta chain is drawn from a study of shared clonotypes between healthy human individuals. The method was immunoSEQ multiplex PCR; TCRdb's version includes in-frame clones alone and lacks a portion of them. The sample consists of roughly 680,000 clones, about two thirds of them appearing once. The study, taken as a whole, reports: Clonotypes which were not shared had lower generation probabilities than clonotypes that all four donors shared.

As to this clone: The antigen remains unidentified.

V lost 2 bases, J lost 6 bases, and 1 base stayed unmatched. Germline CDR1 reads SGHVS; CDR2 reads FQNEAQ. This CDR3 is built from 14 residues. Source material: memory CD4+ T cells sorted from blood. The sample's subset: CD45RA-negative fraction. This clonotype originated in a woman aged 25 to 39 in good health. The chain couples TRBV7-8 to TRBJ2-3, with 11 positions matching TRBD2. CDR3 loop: CASSLTSGSDTQYF. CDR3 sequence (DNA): TGTGCCAGCAGCTTAACTAGCGGGAGCGATACGCAGTATTTT.